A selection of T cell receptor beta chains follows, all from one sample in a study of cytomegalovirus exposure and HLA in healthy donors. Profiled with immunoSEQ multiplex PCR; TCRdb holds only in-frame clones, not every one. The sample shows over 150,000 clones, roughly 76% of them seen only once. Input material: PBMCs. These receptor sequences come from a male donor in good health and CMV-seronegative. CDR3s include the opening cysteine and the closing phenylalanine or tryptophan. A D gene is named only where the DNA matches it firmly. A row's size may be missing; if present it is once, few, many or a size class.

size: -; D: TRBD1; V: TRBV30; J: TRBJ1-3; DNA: TGTGCCTGGGCGACAGGGTTTGGAAACACCATATATTTT; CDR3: CAWATGFGNTIYF
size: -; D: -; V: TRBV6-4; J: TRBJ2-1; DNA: TGTGCCAGCAGTGAAGAGGGACTCGGTGAGCAGTTCTTC; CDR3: CASSEEGLGEQFF
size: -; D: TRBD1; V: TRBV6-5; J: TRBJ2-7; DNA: TGTGCCAGCAGTCGGGACAGGGACTACGAGCAGTACTTC; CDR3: CASSRDRDYEQYF
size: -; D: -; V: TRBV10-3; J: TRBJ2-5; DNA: TGTGCCACCGCCCCCGGACAGCAAGAGACCCAGTACTTC; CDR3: CATAPGQQETQYF
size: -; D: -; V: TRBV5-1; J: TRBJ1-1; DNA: TGCGCCAGCAGGCGGCAGCCTATGAACACTGAAGCTTTCTTT; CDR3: CASRRQPMNTEAFF
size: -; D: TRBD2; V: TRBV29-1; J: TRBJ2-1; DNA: TGCAGCGTTGACCGTCTGGGGGCTAGCGGGGACAATGAGCAGTTCTTC; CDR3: CSVDRLGASGDNEQFF
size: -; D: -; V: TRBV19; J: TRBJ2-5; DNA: TGTGCCAGTAGTATTAGGAGGGGACGGGTTAAAGAGACCCAGTACTTC; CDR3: CASSIRRGRVKETQYF
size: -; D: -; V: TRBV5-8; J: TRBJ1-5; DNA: TGTGCCAGCAGCTTCAGGGGATCATATAGCAATCAGCCCCAGCATTTT; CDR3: CASSFRGSYSNQPQHF
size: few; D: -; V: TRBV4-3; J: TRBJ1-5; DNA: TGCGCCAGCAGCCAAGATCCAGGGCGGCAGCCCCAGCATTTT; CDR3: CASSQDPGRQPQHF
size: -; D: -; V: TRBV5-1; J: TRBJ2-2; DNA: TGCGCCAGCAGCATGACACCTGGCACCGGGGAGCTGTTTTTT; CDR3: CASSMTPGTGELFF
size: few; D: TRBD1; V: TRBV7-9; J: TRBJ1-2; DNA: TGTGCCAGCAGCCACATGACAGGGGCCGTTAACTATGGCTACACCTTC; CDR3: CASSHMTGAVNYGYTF
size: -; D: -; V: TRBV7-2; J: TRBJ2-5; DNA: TGTGCCAGCGGAACAGGGACCGGCGAGACCCAGTACTTC; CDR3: CASGTGTGETQYF
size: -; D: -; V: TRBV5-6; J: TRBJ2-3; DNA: TGTGCCAGCAGCTTGGCAGCGGGTCCGGGGTTTGCAGATACGCAGTATTTT; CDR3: CASSLAAGPGFADTQYF
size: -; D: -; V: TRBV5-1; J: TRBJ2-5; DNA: TGCGCCAGCAGCTTGGAGACAGGTTCGAAGACCCAGTACTTC; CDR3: CASSLETGSKTQYF
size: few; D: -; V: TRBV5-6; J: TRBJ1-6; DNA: TGTGCCAGCTCCGGCTCCTATAATTCACCCCTCCACTTT; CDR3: CASSGSYNSPLHF
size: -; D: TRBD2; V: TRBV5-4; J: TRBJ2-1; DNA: TGTGCCAGCAGCTTGAAACTAGCGGGGACGAATGAGCAGTTCTTC; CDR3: CASSLKLAGTNEQFF
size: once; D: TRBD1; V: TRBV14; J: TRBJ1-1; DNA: TGTGCCAGCAGCCAAGGGGTGCCAGGGGGTGACACTGAAGCTTTCTTT; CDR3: CASSQGVPGGDTEAFF
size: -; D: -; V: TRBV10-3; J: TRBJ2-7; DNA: TGTGCCATCAGTGAGTCGGCAGGGTATTCCTACGAGCAGTACTTC; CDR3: CAISESAGYSYEQYF
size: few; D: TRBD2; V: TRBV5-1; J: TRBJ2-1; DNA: TGCGCCAGCAGCTTGGCCGTGACTAGCGGGGGGGACAATGAGCAGTTCTTC; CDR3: CASSLAVTSGGDNEQFF
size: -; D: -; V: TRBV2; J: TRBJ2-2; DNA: TGTGCCAGCAGTCCCCAGGGTGCCGTCCCCGGGGAGCTGTTTTTT; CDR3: CASSPQGAVPGELFF
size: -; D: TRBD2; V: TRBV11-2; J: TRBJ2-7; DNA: TGTGCCAGCAGCCGGGTTGTTGGGGGGGGATCGGCGCAGTACTTC; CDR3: CASSRVVGGGSAQYF
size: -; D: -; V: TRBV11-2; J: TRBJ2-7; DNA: TGTGCCAGCAGCTTAAGTTTACGCTACGAGCAGTACTTC; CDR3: CASSLSLRYEQYF
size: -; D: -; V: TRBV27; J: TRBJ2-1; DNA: TGTGCCGCCGGGACTCGCTCTTACAATGAGCAGTTCTTC; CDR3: CAAGTRSYNEQFF
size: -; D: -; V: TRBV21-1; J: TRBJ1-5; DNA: TGTGCCAGCAGCAAAGGGGGAGGGATCGAAAATCAGCCCCAGCATTTT; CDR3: CASSKGGGIENQPQHF
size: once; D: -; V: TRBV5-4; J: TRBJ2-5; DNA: TGTGCCAGCAGCCGGACAGGGAGGGAGGAGACCCAGTACTTC; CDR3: CASSRTGREETQYF
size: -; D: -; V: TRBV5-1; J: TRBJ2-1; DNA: TGCGCCAGCAGCACCACTGGAGATATCTACTACAATGAGCAGTTCTTC; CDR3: CASSTTGDIYYNEQFF
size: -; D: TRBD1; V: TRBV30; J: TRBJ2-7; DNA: TGTGCCTGGAGCGCTGGACAGGAGCCCCTCAACGAGCAGTACTTC; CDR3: CAWSAGQEPLNEQYF
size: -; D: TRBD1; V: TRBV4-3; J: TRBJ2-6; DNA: TGCGCCAGCAGCCATTGGGGACAGGGGATCTCCGGGGCCAACGTCCTGACTTTC; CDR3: CASSHWGQGISGANVLTF
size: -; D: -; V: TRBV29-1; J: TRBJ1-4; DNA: TGCAGCGCCGGCTCCGGGACACTAAATGAAAAACTGTTTTTT; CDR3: CSAGSGTLNEKLFF
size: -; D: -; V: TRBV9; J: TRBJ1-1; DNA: TGTGCCAGCAGCATGGGGCCGGGGGGGTACGGCACTGAAGCTTTCTTT; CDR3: CASSMGPGGYGTEAFF
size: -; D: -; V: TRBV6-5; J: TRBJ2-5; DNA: TGTGCCAGCAGTTATGCAGGGCTGGAGACCCAGTACTTC; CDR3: CASSYAGLETQYF
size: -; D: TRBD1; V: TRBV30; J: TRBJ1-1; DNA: TGTGCCTGGAGTGTACCAAGGGACAGGGAGAACACTGAAGCTTTCTTT; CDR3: CAWSVPRDRENTEAFF
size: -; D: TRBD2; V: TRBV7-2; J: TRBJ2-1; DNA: TGTGCCAGCAGCCCACGGGTTTCTTTCGGCAGCGGGGGGTACAATGAGCAGTTCTTC; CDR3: CASSPRVSFGSGGYNEQFF
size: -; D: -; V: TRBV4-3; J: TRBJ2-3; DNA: TGCGCCAGCAGCCAAGGGAACAGGGTTAGCACAGATACGCAGTATTTT; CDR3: CASSQGNRVSTDTQYF
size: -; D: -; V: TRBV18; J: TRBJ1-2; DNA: TGTGCCAGCTCACCACGTCTCCAGGGCAGAAACTATGGCTACACCTTC; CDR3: CASSPRLQGRNYGYTF
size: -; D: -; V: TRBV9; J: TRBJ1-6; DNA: TGTGCCAGCAGCGTAGGTGCGACACCGAGGGCACCCCTCCACTTT; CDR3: CASSVGATPRAPLHF
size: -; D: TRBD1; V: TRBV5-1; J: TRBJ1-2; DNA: TGCGCCAGCAGCTTGTGGACAGGGGTCGATGGCTACACCTTC; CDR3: CASSLWTGVDGYTF
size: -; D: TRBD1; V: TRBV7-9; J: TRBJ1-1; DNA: TGTGCCAGCAGCTTGGACAGGGGGTATGGTCGGAACACTGAAGCTTTCTTT; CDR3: CASSLDRGYGRNTEAFF
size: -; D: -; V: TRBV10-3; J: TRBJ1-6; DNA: TGTGCCATCAGTCAGGCCAGCTCCTATAATTCACCCCTCCACTTT; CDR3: CAISQASSYNSPLHF
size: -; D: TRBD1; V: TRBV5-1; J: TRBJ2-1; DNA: TGCGCCAGCAGCAGGGACAGGGTAGGCTACAATGAGCAGTTCTTC; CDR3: CASSRDRVGYNEQFF
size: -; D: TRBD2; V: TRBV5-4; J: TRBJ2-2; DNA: TGTGCCAGCAGCCTAGCGGGAGCGAACACCGGGGAGCTGTTTTTT; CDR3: CASSLAGANTGELFF
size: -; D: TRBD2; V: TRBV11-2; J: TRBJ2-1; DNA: TGTGCCAGCAGCGTAGGACTAGCGGCCGGTGAGCAGTTCTTC; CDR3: CASSVGLAAGEQFF
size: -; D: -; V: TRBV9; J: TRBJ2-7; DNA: TGTGCCAGCAGCGTAGGGCTCGGATTGACGGTTAGCGAGGAGCAGTACTTC; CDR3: CASSVGLGLTVSEEQYF
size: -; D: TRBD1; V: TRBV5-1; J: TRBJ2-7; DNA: TGCGCCAGCAGCTGGGACAGGTCCTACGAGCAGTACTTC; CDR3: CASSWDRSYEQYF
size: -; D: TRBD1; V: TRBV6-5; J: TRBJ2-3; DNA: TGTGCCAGCAGTTACGGGACAGGGGGAACAGATACGCAGTATTTT; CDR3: CASSYGTGGTDTQYF
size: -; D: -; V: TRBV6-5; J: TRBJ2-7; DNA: TGTGCCAGCAGCCGGAAGGCTTCAGGGGCCGAGCAGTACTTC; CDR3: CASSRKASGAEQYF